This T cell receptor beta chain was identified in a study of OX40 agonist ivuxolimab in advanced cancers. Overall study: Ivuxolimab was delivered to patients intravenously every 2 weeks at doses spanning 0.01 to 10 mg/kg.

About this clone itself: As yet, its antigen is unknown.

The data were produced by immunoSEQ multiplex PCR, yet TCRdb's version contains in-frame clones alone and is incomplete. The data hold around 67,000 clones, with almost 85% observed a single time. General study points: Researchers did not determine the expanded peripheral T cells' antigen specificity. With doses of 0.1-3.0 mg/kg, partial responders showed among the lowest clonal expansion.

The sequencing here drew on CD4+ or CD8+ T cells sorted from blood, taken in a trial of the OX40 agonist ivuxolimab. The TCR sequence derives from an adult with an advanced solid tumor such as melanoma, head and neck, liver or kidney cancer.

The CDR3 loop reads CASSFMGSSYEQYF. In DNA, the CDR3 is TGTGCCAGCAGCTTTATGGGAAGCTCCTACGAGCAGTACTTC. V gene TRBV7-2 combines with J gene TRBJ2-7; D call uncertain. CDR1 and CDR2 (germline): SGHTA, FQGNSA. The CDR3 extends over 14 amino acids. Trimming removed 3 bases at V and 0 bases at J, with 9 bases between.